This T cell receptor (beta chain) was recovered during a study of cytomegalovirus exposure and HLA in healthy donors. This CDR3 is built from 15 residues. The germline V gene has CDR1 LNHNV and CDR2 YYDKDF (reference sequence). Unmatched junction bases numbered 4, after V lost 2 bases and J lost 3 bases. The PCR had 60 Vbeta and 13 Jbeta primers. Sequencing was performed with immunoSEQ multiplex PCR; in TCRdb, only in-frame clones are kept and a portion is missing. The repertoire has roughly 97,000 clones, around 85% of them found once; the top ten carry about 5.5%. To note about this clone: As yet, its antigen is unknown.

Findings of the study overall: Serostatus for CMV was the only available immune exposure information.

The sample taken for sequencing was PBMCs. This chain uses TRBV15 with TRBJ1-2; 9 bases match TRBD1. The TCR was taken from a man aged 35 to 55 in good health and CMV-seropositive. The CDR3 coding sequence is TGTGCCACCAGCAGACCGCGGACAGGGGACTATGGCTACACCTTC. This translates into CATSRPRTGDYGYTF.